A selection of T cell receptor beta chains follows, all from one sample in a study of T cells expressing NK-cell markers. TCRdb reprocessed the 5' RACE reads and keeps a single row for each CDR3 protein, giving no DNA. This repertoire includes roughly 280,000 distinct CDR3 sequences. The source material was blood T cells: a sorted CD56 or NKG2C T cell subset, CD4+ or CD8+ T cells, or bulk PBMC T cells (not recorded which). These receptors originate from a man aged 18 to 35 in good health. The CDR3 runs from the conserved cysteine through the conserved F or W.

TRBV20-1	TRBJ2-5	CSAPVHGGPETQYF
TRBV3-1	TRBJ2-1	CASSQEVRGNEQFF
TRBV10-3	TRBJ1-6	CATQEGNSPLHF
TRBV11-2	TRBJ2-3	CASSTRTGLGHTDTQYF
TRBV15	TRBJ2-3	CATSLEIRYSDTQYF
TRBV25-1	TRBJ1-1	CASSEYGRTGGLAFF
TRBV5-1	TRBJ2-1	CASSTVFLGGQPNEQFF
TRBV6-1	TRBJ2-2	CASRRTGDANTGELFF
TRBV12-3/TRBV12-4	TRBJ1-6	CASRRGARGANSPLHF
TRBV4-3	TRBJ2-7	CASSSLSGGSYEQYF
TRBV11-2	TRBJ2-5	CASSLVLNPAADQETQYF
TRBV10-3	TRBJ2-7	CAISELGGTVYEQYF
TRBV4-3	TRBJ2-4	CASSSTVGVPQNIQYF
TRBV6-5	TRBJ1-2	CASSSPGQGNGYTF
TRBV18	TRBJ2-1	CASSPLSEDNEQFF
TRBV2	TRBJ2-3	CASSRLGLKGDTQYF
TRBV9	TRBJ1-2	CASSVESRGRDYGYTF
TRBV7-7	TRBJ2-5	CASSLNRGETQYF
TRBV5-1	TRBJ2-3	CASSTMGGDPSDTQYF
TRBV12-3/TRBV12-4	TRBJ2-7	CASSRPGLRPYEQYF
TRBV7-2	TRBJ2-3	CASSFMWADTQYF
TRBV20-1	TRBJ1-5	CSARERGSAAQHF
TRBV12-3/TRBV12-4	TRBJ1-2	CASSYDGRANYGYTF
TRBV5-1	TRBJ2-2	CASSVGQSSGELFF
TRBV2	TRBJ2-2	CASSERRVNTGELFF
TRBV20-1	TRBJ1-2	CSARDPRPRGYTF
TRBV29-1	TRBJ2-3	CSVLIAGVGTDTQYF
TRBV3-1	TRBJ2-1	CASSRDRREVAYNEQFF
TRBV20-1	TRBJ2-1	CSARDATSRNEQFF
TRBV24-1	TRBJ2-1	CATSSGGRASNEQFF
TRBV12-3/TRBV12-4	TRBJ1-1	CASSFWRGFGQVTEAFF
TRBV23-1	TRBJ2-4	CASRARSGRAKNIQYF